The 18 T cell receptor beta chains below come from one sample, sequenced in a study of T cells in Graves' hyperthyroidism and ophthalmopathy. TCR beta CDR3 regions were amplified from RNA. The primer set for the first-round RT-PCR of the TCR CDR3 was HTBI. TCRdb processed the multiplex PCR reads anew with MiXCR; each CDR3 protein has one entry. The profile shows roughly 93,000 distinct CDR3 sequences, roughly 40% of them singletons. Sequenced material: peripheral blood or thyroid tissue (not recorded which). The receptors shown here come from a woman younger than 45 with Graves' hyperthyroidism.

The chain joins TRBV25-1 to TRBJ2-7; 10 bases are shared with TRBD1. The CDR3 contains 15 residues. Losses at the gene ends were 7 bases for V and 3 bases for J; bases not matched to a gene: 9. Germline CDR1 MGHDK, CDR2 SYGVNS. CDR3 sequence (DNA): TGTGCCAGCACCCTTAGGACAGGGGGATTCTACGAGCAGTACTTC. As protein: CASTLRTGGFYEQYF.

This clonotype was seen repeatedly, ten times or more. The V and J genes are TRBV28 and TRBJ1-4; D is possibly TRBD1 (6 bases). Germline V gene sequence: CDR1 MDHEN, CDR2 SYDVKM. The CDR3 sequence is 16 residues long. V lost 4 bases and J 2 bases, leaving 14 bases between the germline ends. DNA of the CDR3: TGTGCCAGCAGTTCATTTGCAGGGGTTACTAATGAAAAACTGTTTTTT. It encodes CASSSFAGVTNEKLFF. Based on the CDR3 plus reference TRBV28 and TRBJ1-4, the full variable domain is DVKVTQSSRYLVKRTGEKVFLECVQDMDHENMFWYRQDPGLGLRLIYFSYDVKMKEKGDIPEGYSVSREKKERFSLILESASTNQTSMYLCASSSFAGVTNEKLFFGSGTQLSVL.

This clonotype came up many times. The chain links TRBV20-1 to TRBJ2-7; 7 positions agree with TRBD1. Germline CDR1 DFQATT, CDR2 SNEGSKA (reference sequence). The trim removed 4 bases at V and 2 bases at J, leaving 8 bases unmatched. The CDR3 has 14 residues. CDR3 in amino acids: CSAKKGQRTYEQYF. The CDR3 DNA is TGCAGTGCTAAGAAGGGACAGCGAACCTACGAGCAGTACTTC.

This clonotype was counted at least ten times. The rearrangement uses TRBV12-3 or TRBV12-4 and TRBJ1-2; D unclear. Trimming took 3 bases from V and 3 from J, leaving 11 bases between them. The CDR3 runs 14 residues. This CDR3 reads CASSFDILDYGYTF. The CDR3 nucleotides read TGTGCCAGCAGTTTTGACATTCTGGACTATGGCTACACCTTC.

The rearrangement links TRBV20-1 to TRBJ2-2; 7 nucleotides line up with TRBD2. This CDR3 comprises 14 residues. Germline V gene sequence: CDR1 DFQATT, CDR2 SNEGSKA (reference sequence). The J segment lost 1 base and the V segment lost 6 bases, leaving 5 bases of the junction unmatched. CDR3 DNA: TGCAGTGCCTTAGTAGCGGGGAACACCGGGGAGCTGTTTTTT. Protein: CSALVAGNTGELFF.

This clonotype was observed a handful of times. The chain is built from TRBV24-1 and TRBJ2-5; tentative D call: TRBD2 (6 bases). Germline V gene sequence: CDR1 KGHDR, CDR2 SFDVKD. This CDR3 region has 14 residues. V lost 9 bases and J lost 1, with 14 bases in between. The CDR3 reads CATAEGTPQETQYF. The CDR3 nucleotides are TGTGCCACCGCTGAAGGGACTCCCCAAGAGACCCAGTACTTC.

The chain uses TRBV6-6 and TRBJ1-1; the match to TRBD1 covers 9 bases. There are 17 residues in the CDR3. The germline gives CDR1 MNHNY, CDR2 SVGAGI (reference sequence). V gave up 4 bases and J gave up 3 bases; unmatched junction bases: 12. CDR3 DNA: TGTGCCAGCAGTTTTCCGGGACAGGGTATTTCGGACACTGAAGCTTTCTTT. It translates to CASSFPGQGISDTEAFF.

This clonotype was counted ten times or more. The chain combines TRBV5-1 with TRBJ2-5; 7 nucleotides match TRBD2. Germline CDR1 is SGHRS and CDR2 is YFSETQ. The CDR3 sequence is 15 residues long. The trim removed 5 bases at V and 4 bases at J, leaving 11 bases unmatched. The CDR3 DNA sequence: TGCGCCAGCAGGCCCGGGACTAACGACCCAGAGACCCAGTACTTC. Its translation: CASRPGTNDPETQYF.

This clonotype was counted ten times or more. The V and J genes are TRBV10-3 and TRBJ1-2, with 10 bases identical to TRBD1. CDR1 ENHRY and CDR2 SYGVKD come from the germline V gene. The CDR3 length is 13 residues. Germline trimming cut 6 bases from V and 6 bases from J; bases unmatched to any gene: 4. This CDR3 reads CAIRGQGSDGYTF. The CDR3 DNA reads TGTGCCATCAGGGGACAGGGGTCAGATGGCTACACCTTC.

At least ten counts were recorded for this clonotype. The J gene is TRBJ2-7, the V gene TRBV20-1; 8 bases line up with TRBD1. This CDR3 is built from 15 residues. Germline V CDR1 and CDR2: DFQATT, SNEGSKA (reference sequence). V dropped 2 bases and J dropped 5; count of bases not matched to a gene: 11. This CDR3 is CSARLPLDRDNEQYF. The CDR3 DNA reads as TGCAGTGCTAGACTCCCCTTGGACAGGGACAACGAGCAGTACTTC.

The chain recombines TRBV7-9 with TRBJ2-5, with 10 positions matching TRBD1. CDR3 length equals 15 residues. The germline CDR1 and CDR2 sequences are SEHNR and FQNEAQ (reference sequence). Trimming at V came to 4 bases and at J to 4 bases, leaving 6 bases not matched to a gene. The CDR3 DNA reads TGTGCCAGCAGCTACACAGACAGGGGGCGAGAGACCCAGTACTTC. This translates into CASSYTDRGRETQYF.

The chain carries TRBV29-1 and TRBJ2-3, with TRBD1 as a possible D gene (7 bases). Trimming shortened V by 6 bases and J by 4 bases, and 17 bases separated the two germline ends. The CDR3 sequence is 14 residues long. CDR1 and CDR2 (germline): SQVTM, ANQGSEA. The CDR3 nucleotides are TGCAGCGTCCTTCCCAGGGGGGCGCCAGATACGCAGTATTTT. This gives the protein CSVLPRGAPDTQYF.

There are many counts of this clonotype. The chain links TRBV20-1 to TRBJ2-7; the match to TRBD2 covers 7 bases. CDR3 length: 15 amino acids. Germline V gives CDR1 DFQATT, CDR2 SNEGSKA (reference sequence). V lost 0 bases, J lost 7 bases, and 12 bases stayed unmatched. CDR3 loop: CSARDLLAGLREQYF. The CDR3 DNA sequence: TGCAGTGCTAGAGATCTATTAGCGGGCCTACGGGAGCAGTACTTC.

This clonotype was recorded a few times. The V call is TRBV5-1, the J call TRBJ1-2, with D unresolved. Trimming left V 0 bases short and J 5 bases short, with 17 bases between. The CDR3 covers 16 residues. Germline V gene sequence: CDR1 SGHRS, CDR2 YFSETQ. The CDR3, as DNA: TGCGCCAGCAGCTTGGCCTACGATCCAGGAGGGTATGGCTACACCTTC. Translating gives CASSLAYDPGGYGYTF.

The chain couples TRBV7-9 to TRBJ2-5, with D uncertain. Germline values: CDR1 SEHNR, CDR2 FQNEAQ (reference sequence). Trimming cost V 5 bases and J 7 bases, with 2 bases left between them. This CDR3 has 9 residues. CDR3 sequence (DNA): TGTGCCAGCAGCCGGACCCAGTACTTC. Protein: CASSRTQYF. The full variable domain, in which reference TRBV7-9 and TRBJ2-5 provide the parts outside the CDR3, is DTGVSQNPRHKITKRGQNVTFRCDPISEHNRLYWYRQTLGQGPEFLTYFQNEAQLEKSRLLSDRFSAERPKGSFSTLEIQRTEQGDSAMYLCASSRTQYFGPGTRLLVL.

About this clonotype itself: Since no conserved phenylalanine or tryptophan closes the CDR3, a read error is the likely cause. The chain couples TRBV7-2 to TRBJ2-5; D gene ambiguous. The V gene lost 2 bases and the J gene lost 2 bases, with 9 bases spanning the gap. The CDR3 extends over 14 amino acids. Germline loops: CDR1 SGHTA, CDR2 FQGNSA. The CDR3 region is CASSLMTVQETQYL. The DNA of the CDR3 is TGTGCCAGCAGCTTAATGACGGTTCAAGAGACCCAGTACCTC.

The chain carries TRBV7-4 and TRBJ1-1; D possibly corresponds to TRBD1 (6 bases). The CDR3 runs to 15 residues. The germline gives CDR1 SGHVT, CDR2 SQSDAQ. V was trimmed by 5 bases and J by 3 bases, leaving 16 bases between them. CDR3 amino acids: CASSVHPGVDTEAFF. In DNA form, the CDR3 reads TGTGCCAGCAGCGTCCATCCAGGGGTTGACACTGAAGCTTTCTTT.

Worth noting for this clonotype: With a much larger clone just one base away, this may be a read error. The conserved final phenylalanine or tryptophan is absent from the CDR3, which likely points to a read error. The chain uses TRBV11-2 and TRBJ1-1; 7 bases agree with TRBD1. The CDR3 is made up of 13 amino acids. V trimming: 6 bases; J trimming: 6 bases; junction bases outside the gene matches: 7. Germline V gives CDR1 SGHAT, CDR2 FQNNGV. CDR3 sequence reads: CASSAQGGPEAFI. The CDR3 DNA is TGTGCCAGCAGTGCCCAGGGGGGGCCTGAAGCTTTCATT.